This is a list of T cell receptor beta chains from one sample in a study of identical twins. TCRdb re-analysed the 5' RACE reads in MiXCR, keeping a single row per CDR3 protein. The profile shows around 1.7 million distinct CDR3 sequences, 32% of them singletons. Sequences were obtained from cord blood. The receptors originated from a newborn girl in good health. The CDR3 runs from the conserved cysteine through the conserved F or W. D genes are given only for firm matches. Clone size, where shown, is once, few, many, or a class for clones that have expanded.

TRBV5-4	TRBD1	TRBJ1-4	few	CASSLDPQGTKEKLFF	TGTGCCAGCAGCTTGGACCCACAGGGGACGAAGGAAAAACTGTTTTTT
TRBV20-1	TRBD2	TRBJ2-7	many	CSARGAGSYEQYF	TGCAGTGCTAGAGGAGCGGGGTCCTACGAGCAGTACTTC
TRBV2	-	TRBJ2-1	-	CASSAQGLNYNEQFF	TGTGCCAGCAGTGCGCAGGGCCTGAACTACAATGAGCAGTTCTTC
TRBV7-2	-	TRBJ2-7	-	CASSLPGNEQYF	TGTGCCAGCAGCTTACCAGGAAATGAGCAGTACTTC
TRBV7-6	-	TRBJ2-7	few	CASSGVVSYEQYF	TGTGCCAGCAGCGGGGTAGTGTCCTACGAGCAGTACTTC
TRBV29-1	TRBD1	TRBJ2-7	few	CSVQGQGARYEQYF	TGCAGCGTTCAGGGACAGGGGGCGCGTTACGAGCAGTACTTC
TRBV20-1	TRBD2	TRBJ2-3	-	CSASKTSGITDTQYF	TGCAGTGCTAGTAAAACTAGCGGGATCACAGATACGCAGTATTTT
TRBV11-2	-	TRBJ2-1	many	CASSLDWSSYNEQFF	TGTGCCAGCAGCTTAGATTGGAGCTCCTACAATGAGCAGTTCTTC
TRBV28	TRBD2	TRBJ2-6	-	CASSTLAVDSGANVLTF	TGTGCCAGCAGTACACTAGCGGTTGACTCTGGGGCCAACGTCCTGACTTTC
TRBV7-9	-	TRBJ1-1	few	CASSISSATEAFF	TGTGCCAGCAGCATAAGCTCCGCGACTGAAGCTTTCTTT
TRBV3-1	-	TRBJ1-4	-	CASSRVGINEKLFF	TGTGCCAGCAGCCGGGTGGGAATTAATGAAAAACTGTTTTTT
TRBV10-2	TRBD2	TRBJ2-3	few	CASSEPGLAGTDTRYF	TGCGCCAGCAGTGAGCCGGGACTAGCGGGGACGGATACGCGGTATTTT
TRBV15	TRBD1	TRBJ1-3	-	CATSTQGSGNTIYF	TGTGCCACCAGCACACAGGGGTCCGGAAACACCATATATTTT
TRBV5-1	TRBD2	TRBJ2-3	-	CASSPTSGTNTQYF	TGCGCCAGCAGCCCCACTAGCGGAACGAATACGCAGTATTTT
TRBV27	-	TRBJ1-5	few	CASSIIPRVVNQPQHF	TGTGCCAGCAGTATCATCCCCAGGGTAGTCAATCAGCCCCAGCATTTT
TRBV6-2/TRBV6-3	-	TRBJ1-3	-	CASSYSRTAGNTIYF	TGTGCCAGCAGTTACTCGAGGACAGCAGGAAACACCATATATTTT
TRBV20-1	TRBD1	TRBJ2-7	-	CSARALGQGSYEQYF	TGCAGTGCTAGAGCCCTGGGACAGGGCTCCTACGAGCAGTACTTC
TRBV20-1	-	TRBJ2-3	-	CSARGRVKTDTQYF	TGCAGTGCTAGAGGAAGGGTAAAAACAGATACGCAGTATTTT
TRBV18	TRBD1	TRBJ2-3	few	CASSPRQGALDTQYF	TGTGCCAGCTCACCACGACAGGGGGCTCTGGATACGCAGTATTTT
TRBV7-8	TRBD1	TRBJ1-2	few	CASSLGMQGAYGYTF	TGTGCCAGCAGCTTAGGGATGCAGGGGGCCTATGGCTACACCTTC
TRBV28	-	TRBJ1-5	-	CASSSLESNQPQHF	TGTGCCAGCAGTTCCCTCGAGAGCAATCAGCCCCAGCATTTT
TRBV6-6	-	TRBJ2-7	-	CASRETDYEQYF	TGTGCCAGCAGGGAGACTGACTACGAGCAGTACTTC
TRBV29-1	-	TRBJ1-2	many	CSVVSVYGYTF	TGCAGCGTTGTTTCGGTTTATGGCTACACCTTC
TRBV5-1	TRBD2	TRBJ2-7	-	CASSLSLSGDSYNEQYF	TGCGCCAGCAGCTTGTCACTTAGCGGGGACTCCTACAATGAGCAGTACTTC
TRBV6-4	-	TRBJ1-1	-	CASSFNRATNTEAFF	TGTGCCAGCAGCTTTAACCGGGCCACGAACACTGAAGCTTTCTTT
TRBV5-1	-	TRBJ2-7	-	CASSLDPFNYEQYF	TGCGCCAGCAGCTTGGATCCATTCAATTACGAGCAGTACTTC